Below are 8 T cell receptor beta chains sequenced from a single sample in a study of CD8 T cells in ankylosing spondylitis. TCRdb independently ran MiXCR on the 5' RACE reads; one entry per CDR3 protein. The table records some 450,000 distinct CDR3 sequences, 15% to 20% of them present only once. Their recognized antigens are unknown. Study-level results: A TCR beta motif of 7 to 9 highly homologous variants seemed to mark ankylosing spondylitis blood.

The specimen was blood, either unsorted or a sorted T cell fraction (not recorded which). These receptors were taken from a male donor with ankylosing spondylitis.

This clonotype was observed many times. V and J are TRBV20-1 and TRBJ2-7; 8 nucleotides line up with TRBD1. Germline CDR1 DFQATT, CDR2 SNEGSKA (reference sequence). V lost 5 bases to trimming and J lost 4 bases; unmatched junction nucleotides: 1. This CDR3 contains 11 residues. CDR3 amino acids: CSARQGYEQYF. CDR3 coding DNA: TGCAGTGCTCGACAGGGGTACGAGCAGTACTTC.

This clonotype was seen a few times. The V and J genes are TRBV6-5 and TRBJ1-5; D unclear. The CDR3 runs 14 residues. In germline, CDR1 is MNHEY, CDR2 SVGAGI. The ends were cut back, 4 bases at V and 9 bases at J, with 16 bases in the middle. The CDR3, as DNA: TGTGCCAGCAGTTTGGTAGGCCCGGAGGGGCCCCAGCATTTT. Its protein is CASSLVGPEGPQHF.

This clonotype has only a few counts. The chain joins TRBV3-1 to TRBJ1-2; D is unclear. This CDR3 has 17 residues. Trimming took 1 base from V and 4 from J, leaving 19 bases between them. Germline CDR1 is LGHDT and CDR2 is YNNKEL (reference sequence). Here the CDR3 DNA reads TGTGCCAGCAGCCAAGGAGCCCGGGCAAAGAGCTTCTATGGCTACACCTTC. As protein: CASSQGARAKSFYGYTF.

This clonotype was seen at least ten times. The chain combines TRBV12-3 or TRBV12-4 with TRBJ1-5; D call uncertain. V lost 6 bases to trimming and J lost 3 bases, with 12 bases between them. The CDR3 is made up of 14 amino acids. CDR3 DNA: TGTGCCAGCAGACCAGGAGGCACCAATCAGCCCCAGCATTTT. Translation: CASRPGGTNQPQHF.

The chain is built from TRBV7-3 and TRBJ2-1; the D gene is possibly TRBD1 (5 bases). The CDR3 is 13 amino acids. Trimming removed 5 bases at V and 5 bases at J, with 10 bases between. Germline CDR1 reads SGHTA; CDR2 reads FQGTGA. CDR3 loop: CASSLGANNEQFF. The CDR3 DNA is TGTGCCAGCAGCCTAGGGGCGAACAATGAGCAGTTCTTC.

This rearrangement joins TRBV6-1 to TRBJ1-1, with 9 bases matching TRBD1. The germline V gene has CDR1 MNHNS and CDR2 SASEGT. V gave up 11 bases and J gave up 2 bases; unmatched junction bases: 6. The length of the CDR3 is 13 residues. The chain's CDR3 is CAGRQGVNTEAFF. CDR3 coding DNA: TGTGCCGGGCGACAGGGGGTAAACACTGAAGCTTTCTTT.

This clonotype was seen many times. The chain has TRBV12-3 or TRBV12-4 and TRBJ1-1; TRBD1 matches at 8 bases. The V and J ends lost 5 bases and 4 bases, in that order; junction bases with no gene match: 3. The CDR3 totals 13 residues. CDR3 in DNA: TGTGCCAGCAGTGGGGGACAGGTCACTGAAGCTTTCTTT. Its translation: CASSGGQVTEAFF.

As to this clonotype: Since the CDR3 does not end with the conserved phenylalanine or tryptophan, this likely comes from a read error. The limits of the CDR3 on the DNA are not certain, so only TCRdb's listed CDR3 is given. This sequence joins TRBV7-9 and TRBJ2-1; the D call of TRBD1 is as the table states it, not checked on the DNA. The CDR3 spans 12 amino acids, including both terminal residues. From germline, CDR1 is SEHNR and CDR2 FQNEAQ (reference sequence). The CDR3: CASSPSGGQVRI.